This TCR beta chain originates from a study of memory CD4+ T cells and cytomegalovirus serostatus. Study overall: Of the healthy Belgian adults, several were CMV seropositive and 24 seronegative.

Between the trimmed V and J ends, which lost 2 bases and 1 base, there was a span of 5 bases. The CDR3 sequence is 13 residues long. From germline, CDR1 is WNHNN and CDR2 SYGVQD (reference sequence). Per the study methods: Out-of-frame sequences were removed, leaving 2 million to 2.5 million distinct TCRbeta sequences. TCRdb's table, derived via immunoSEQ multiplex PCR, lists solely in-frame clones and lacks some. D and trimming come from the DNA, and the V and J calls and clone size come from that table. The table has about 60,000 clones, 75% to 80% seen once. This clone was seen only a few times. Its antigen is not known. The sort gate was single viable CD3+CD4+CD8-CD45RO+ cells for memory CD4+ T cells. Findings and caveats of the study: About 40% of the roughly 150 known CMV-associated TCRbeta sequences appeared in CD4+ memory.

The chain is built from TRBV10-1 and TRBJ1-1; D is ambiguous. The sequenced sample was memory CD4+ T cells from blood. The TCR sequence derives from an adult in good health and CMV-seronegative. CDR3 sequence: CASSELGNTEAFF. CDR3 bases: TGCGCCAGCAGTGAGCTGGGGAACACTGAAGCTTTCTTT.